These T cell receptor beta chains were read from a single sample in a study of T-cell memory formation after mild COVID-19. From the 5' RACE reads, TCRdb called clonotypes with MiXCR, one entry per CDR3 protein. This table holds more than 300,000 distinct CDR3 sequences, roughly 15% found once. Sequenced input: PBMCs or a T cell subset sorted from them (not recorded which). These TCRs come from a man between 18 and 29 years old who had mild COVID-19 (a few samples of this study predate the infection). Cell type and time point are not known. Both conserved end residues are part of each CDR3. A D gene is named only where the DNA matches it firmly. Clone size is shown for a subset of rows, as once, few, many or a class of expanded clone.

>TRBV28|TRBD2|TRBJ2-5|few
TGTGCCAGCAGTCCTCCCGGGACTAGCGGAAAAGAGACCCAGTACTTC
CASSPPGTSGKETQYF
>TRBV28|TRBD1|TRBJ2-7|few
TGTGCCAGCAGCGGGACAGGGGTGTCCTACGAGCAGTACTTC
CASSGTGVSYEQYF
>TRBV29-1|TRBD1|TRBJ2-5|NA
TGCAGCGTTGATTGGACAGGGTTGGGCGAGACCCAGTACTTC
CSVDWTGLGETQYF
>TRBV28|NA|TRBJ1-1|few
TGTGCCAGCAGTACAACGGGGGACGAAGCTTTCTTT
CASSTTGDEAFF
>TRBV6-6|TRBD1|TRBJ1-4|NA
TGTGCCAGCAGTTCGGCCGGGACAGGTGGGGAAAAACTGTTTTTT
CASSSAGTGGEKLFF
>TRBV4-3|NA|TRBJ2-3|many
TGCGCCAGCAGCCAAAGCTTAGCGCGCGGACTCCTCACCCGGTCTAGCACAGATACGCAGTATTTT
CASSQSLARGLLTRSSTDTQYF
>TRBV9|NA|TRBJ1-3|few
TGTGCCAGCAGCGTAAAAGACGTAAACACCATATATTTT
CASSVKDVNTIYF
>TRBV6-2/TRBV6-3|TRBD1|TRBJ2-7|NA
TGTGCCAGCAGTTACGCCGGGACAGCGGAGCAGTACTTC
CASSYAGTAEQYF
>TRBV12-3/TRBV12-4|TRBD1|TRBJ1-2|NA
TGTGCCAGCAGTCCTCAGGGGGCGCAGGGCTACACCTTC
CASSPQGAQGYTF
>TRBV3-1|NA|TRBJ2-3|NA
TGTGCCAGCAGCCAAGAGACGGTTCGGCGGTATTTT
CASSQETVRRYF
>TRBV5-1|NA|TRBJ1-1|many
TGCGCCAGCAGCCAACCGGGTTTCGATGAAGCTTTCTTT
CASSQPGFDEAFF
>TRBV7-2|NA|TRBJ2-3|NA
TGTGCCAGCAGCTTAGACCCCGGGGCGAGCACAGATACGCAGTATTTT
CASSLDPGASTDTQYF
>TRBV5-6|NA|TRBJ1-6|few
TGTGCCAGCAGCTTGCCCCAGTACGGGGATAATTCACCCCTCCACTTT
CASSLPQYGDNSPLHF
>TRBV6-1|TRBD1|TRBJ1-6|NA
TGTGCCAGCAGCTGGAACAGGGGGGCTTCACCCCTCCACTTT
CASSWNRGASPLHF
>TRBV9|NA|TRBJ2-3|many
TGTGCCAGCAGCGTAGGACTTCTCACAGATACGCAGTATTTT
CASSVGLLTDTQYF
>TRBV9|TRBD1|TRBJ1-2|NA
TGTGCCAGCAGCGTAGAGGGGGCGAACTATGGCTACACCTTC
CASSVEGANYGYTF
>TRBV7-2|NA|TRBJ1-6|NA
TGTGCCAGCACCCCCCAGGCGGATTCACCCCTCCACTTT
CASTPQADSPLHF
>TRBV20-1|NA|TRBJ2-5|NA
TGCAGTGCTCCCGATCGTTCGGGGCGGGATACCCAAGAGACCCAGTACTTC
CSAPDRSGRDTQETQYF
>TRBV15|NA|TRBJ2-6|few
TGTGCCACCAGCAGAGACCCCTCTGGGGCCAACGTCCTGACTTTC
CATSRDPSGANVLTF
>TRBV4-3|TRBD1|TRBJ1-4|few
TGCGCCAGCAGCCAAGAATTGACAGGGAAGGAAAAACTGTTTTTT
CASSQELTGKEKLFF
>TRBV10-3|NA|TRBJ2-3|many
TGTGCCGTTAGGGACACAGGCACAGATACGCAGTATTTT
CAVRDTGTDTQYF
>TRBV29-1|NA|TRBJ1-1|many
TGCAGCGTTGGGAGCATGAACACTGAAGCTTTCTTT
CSVGSMNTEAFF
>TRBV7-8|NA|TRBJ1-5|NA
TGTGCCAGCAGCCCGAGACGGCAGGCCGCTAGCAATCAGCCCCAGCATTTT
CASSPRRQAASNQPQHF
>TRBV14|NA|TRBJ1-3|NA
TGTGCCAGCAGCCCAGGACTGATCTCTGGAAACACCATATATTTT
CASSPGLISGNTIYF
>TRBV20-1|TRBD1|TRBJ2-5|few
TGCAGTGCCCCGAGGGACAGGGCCCAAGAGACCCAGTACTTC
CSAPRDRAQETQYF
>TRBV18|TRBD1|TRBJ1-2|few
TGTGCCAGCTCGCCCACGGGACAGCCATATGGCTACACCTTC
CASSPTGQPYGYTF
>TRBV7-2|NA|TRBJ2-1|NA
TGTGCCAGCAGGAGAGGGGGAACCTACAATGAGCAGTTCTTC
CASRRGGTYNEQFF
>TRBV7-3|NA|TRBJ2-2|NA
TGTGCCAGCAGCCCTCGGGGGCCGACGAACACCGGGGAGCTGTTTTTT
CASSPRGPTNTGELFF
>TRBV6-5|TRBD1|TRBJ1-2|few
TGTGCCAGCAGTTTAAGACCCACAGGGGGCGATGGCTACACCTTC
CASSLRPTGGDGYTF